This TCR beta chain was retrieved from a study of cytotoxic CD8 clonotypes in ibrutinib-treated CLL (dated by TCRdb to 2020 to 2023). Background for the entire study: In this cohort, approximately 15 patients were treatment-naive and about ten were relapsed/refractory, while around 18 had unmutated IGHV. Partial responses were observed in approximately 24 patients and complete responses in 2; after a median follow-up of 68 months, remission was maintained in 15 or so patients and progression was observed in about twelve. Response samples were taken after a median of about a year on treatment, ranging from about 6 to 36 months. On average, each sample had about 260,000 productive templates and roughly 95,000 productive rearrangements. Longitudinal samples were obtainable from about 30% of the roughly 86 participants in the trial. Cryopreserved peripheral blood mononuclear cells were collected before treatment, at response, and at either disease progression or sustained remission.

Notes on this clone: The target of this receptor is not known. It has no much larger one-base neighbor in the sample; base qualities were not kept.

On a MiSeq, deep resolution sequencing aimed for a depth between 1 in 1 million and 1 in 200,000 T cells, with each clonotype covered 10x on average. The immunoSEQ hsTCRB Kit was used to generate the TCR beta libraries. Concerning the study's data processing: ImmunoSEQ Data Assistant and ImmunoSEQ Analyzer were used for data analysis, and V, D and J genes were assigned according to IMGT definitions. Clonality, with values ranging from 0 to 1, was calculated as one minus the normalized Shannon entropy of productive rearrangement frequencies. Public clonotype analysis was restricted to overrepresented clonotypes comprising at least 0.05% of each patient's repertoire. About a dozen age-matched healthy donor repertoires from immuneACCESS served as clonality controls. TCRdb carries this immuneACCESS record with in-frame sequences only. Its versions omit some clonotypes, under half of them owing to an unresolved V gene in the studies checked, with the rest unexplained. Clonal size and the V and J genes are those of that table, whereas D and trimming came from the DNA. The table for this sample lists around 30,000 clones; roughly 57% of them were counted only once. About 4.9% of the sample is in the top ten clones.

The germline ends are 20 bases apart after V is trimmed by 3 bases and J by 8 bases. The germline V gene provides CDR1 SGHRS and CDR2 YFSETQ. The CDR3 has 15 amino acids, counting the end cysteine and phenylalanine. Kept here is only the CDR3 DNA, which spans 45 bases and is read in frame from base 1. Roughly 2 micrograms of genomic DNA were extracted from cryopreserved PBMCs for TCR beta library preparation. Longitudinal blood samples from CLL patients receiving ibrutinib monotherapy were subjected to high-throughput TCR beta sequencing. The patients were enrolled in a single-center, open-label phase 2 trial of ibrutinib monotherapy. Summary of the overall study and its limitations: At baseline, clonality was higher than in age-matched healthy donors and showed a strong correlation with circulating CD8+ T-cell counts. Public clonotypes were rare and either shrank or stayed stable during treatment, and the rise in clonality at ibrutinib response reflected expansion of private clonotypes. An increase in clonality was observed at ibrutinib response, with clonality remaining stable during sustained remission and falling back toward baseline at progression. Sustained-remission and progressing patients did not have matched sampling times, and lymph node repertoires were not examined.

This receptor was taken from a human donor with chronic lymphocytic leukemia. The chain was built from TRBV5-1 and TRBJ1-2; the D gene lacks a confident call. Source: PBMCs, taken before ibrutinib treatment. The DNA is TGCGCCAGCAGCTCCCCGAGACAACCCATGGAGGGCTACACCTTC. This encodes CASSSPRQPMEGYTF.